Following are 10 T cell receptor beta chains from one sample sequenced in a study of cytomegalovirus exposure and HLA in healthy donors. Repertoires were generated with immunoSEQ multiplex PCR, while TCRdb's copy carries only in-frame clones and drops some. The top ten clones hold 0.85% to 1.2% of a sample with 200,000 to 250,000 clones, 90% to 95% of them seen once. The sample was PBMCs. The receptors come from a woman between 18 and 29 years old in good health and CMV-seronegative.

The chain uses TRBV19 and TRBJ2-2, with a possible D match to TRBD2 (7 bases). The CDR3 contains 15 residues. Germline CDR1 and CDR2: LNHDA and SQIVND (reference sequence). V lost 6 bases, J lost 7 bases, and 18 bases lay in between. Here the CDR3 reads CASRVGGREVGELFF. In nucleotides, the CDR3 is TGTGCCAGTAGGGTCGGGGGGCGCGAGGTCGGGGAGCTGTTTTTT.

V usage is TRBV5-1 and J usage is TRBJ2-3; a possible D gene is TRBD2 (5 bases). CDR3 length: 16 amino acids. Trimming left V 4 bases short and J 2 bases short, with 17 bases between. CDR1 and CDR2 (germline): SGHRS, YFSETQ. This CDR3 reads CASSAVLAGPTDTQYF. The DNA of the CDR3 is TGCGCCAGCAGCGCGGTCCTGGCGGGCCCCACAGATACGCAGTATTTT.

About this clone: Other DNA sequences in the sample encode the same CDR3. V is TRBV11-2 and J is TRBJ1-2; TRBD1 matches 9 bases. Germline V gene lookup returns CDR1 SGHAT and CDR2 FQNNGV. V was clipped by 3 bases and J by 8 bases; unmatched bases: 4. The CDR3 is 13 amino acids. This CDR3 is CASSLTGGGGYTF. For the CDR3, the DNA is TGTGCCAGCAGCTTGACAGGGGGGGGAGGCTACACCTTC. The entire variable domain, with the rest obtained from reference TRBV11-2 and TRBJ1-2, is as follows: EAGVAQSPRYKIIEKRQSVAFWCNPISGHATLYWYQQILGQGPKLLIQFQNNGVVDDSQLPKDRFSAERLKGVDSTLKIQPAKLEDSAVYLCASSLTGGGGYTFGSGTRLTVV.

The chain is built from TRBV19 and TRBJ1-5; no reliable D call. The CDR3 sequence is 12 residues long. Trimming took 1 base from V and 9 from J, leaving 7 bases between them. Germline V lookup: CDR1 LNHDA, CDR2 SQIVND (reference sequence). The CDR3 protein is CASSIVGRPQHF. The CDR3 DNA follows: TGTGCCAGTAGTATAGTCGGGAGGCCCCAGCATTTT. The full variable domain, with the rest looked up from reference TRBV19 and TRBJ1-5, is DGGITQSPKYLFRKEGQNVTLSCEQNLNHDAMYWYRQDPGQGLRLIYYSQIVNDFQKGDIAEGYSVSREKKESFPLTVTSAQKNPTAFYLCASSIVGRPQHFGDGTRLSIL.

The rearrangement joins TRBV6-5 to TRBJ1-2; a possible D gene is TRBD1 (6 bases). Germline CDR1 reads MNHEY; CDR2 reads SVGAGI. With 7 bases removed from V and 5 bases from J, the gap between germline ends came to 20 bases. The CDR3 totals 15 residues. The CDR3 bases are TGTGCCAGCACCCAGGCCGACAGGCCGCTTTATGGCTACACCTTC. Translated, it gives CASTQADRPLYGYTF.

The chain is built from TRBV5-6 and TRBJ2-3, with D uncertain. The CDR3 loop spans 11 amino acids. The V end was cut by 4 bases, the J end by 14 bases, with 14 bases between. Germline V gene data show CDR1 as SGHDT and CDR2 as YYEEEE. CDR3 protein: CASSRNFVMYF. CDR3 nucleotide sequence: TGTGCCAGCAGCCGCAACTTCGTAATGTATTTT. Complete variable domain (other parts from reference TRBV5-6 and TRBJ2-3): DAGVTQSPTHLIKTRGQQVTLRCSPKSGHDTVSWYQQALGQGPQFIFQYYEEEERQRGNFPDRFSGHQFPNYSSELNVNALLLGDSALYLCASSRNFVMYFGPGTRLTVL.

The chain carries TRBV11-1 and TRBJ2-1; 10 nucleotides agree with TRBD2. Germline V gene data show CDR1 as SGHAT and CDR2 as FQDESV (reference sequence). V dropped 5 bases and J dropped 16; count of bases not matched to a gene: 14. This CDR3 region has 14 residues. The CDR3 nucleotides read TGTGCCAGCAGCAAAGCGGCGCTAGCGGGAGAATTATTCTTC. Translated, it gives CASSKAALAGELFF.

This clone was found once. The rearrangement links TRBV27 to TRBJ2-2, with a tentative D call TRBD2 (5 bases). Germline V lookup: CDR1 MNHEY, CDR2 SMNVEV (reference sequence). V was shortened by 5 bases and J by 0 bases, with 16 bases between the two germline ends. This CDR3 comprises 17 residues. CDR3 protein: CASSIRLLAPNTGELFF. CDR3 DNA sequence: TGTGCCAGCAGTATAAGACTACTGGCGCCGAACACCGGGGAGCTGTTTTTT.

This clone has only one observation. V and J are TRBV7-9 and TRBJ2-1, with 9 bases matching TRBD2. There are 16 residues in the CDR3. V gave up 3 bases and J gave up 5 bases; unmatched junction bases: 8. Germline V gives CDR1 SEHNR, CDR2 FQNEAQ (reference sequence). The CDR3 region has the DNA TGTGCCAGCAGCTTCATGCTAGCGGGGACAAACAATGAGCAGTTCTTC. This translates into CASSFMLAGTNNEQFF.

The chain combines TRBV9 with TRBJ2-2; 8 bases fit TRBD2. The CDR3 is 14 residues long. Germline values: CDR1 SGDLS, CDR2 YYNGEE. J was trimmed by 6 bases and V by 0 bases; bases with no gene match: 1. The CDR3 region is CASSVAGGAGELFF. DNA for the CDR3: TGTGCCAGCAGCGTAGCGGGGGGGGCCGGGGAGCTGTTTTTT.